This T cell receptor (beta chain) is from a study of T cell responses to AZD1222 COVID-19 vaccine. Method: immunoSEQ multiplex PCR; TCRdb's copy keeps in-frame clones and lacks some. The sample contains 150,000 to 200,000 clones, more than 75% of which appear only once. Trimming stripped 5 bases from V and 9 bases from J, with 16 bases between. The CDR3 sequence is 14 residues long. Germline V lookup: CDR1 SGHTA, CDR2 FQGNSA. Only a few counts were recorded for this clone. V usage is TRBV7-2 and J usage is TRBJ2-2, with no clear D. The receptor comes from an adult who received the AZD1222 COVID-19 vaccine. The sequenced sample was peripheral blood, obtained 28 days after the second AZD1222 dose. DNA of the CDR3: TGTGCCAGCAGCCTGGCCACTCTTGACCGGGAGCTGTTTTTT. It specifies CASSLATLDRELFF. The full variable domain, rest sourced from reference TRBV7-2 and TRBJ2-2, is GAGVSQSPSNKVTEKGKDVELRCDPISGHTALYWYRQSLGQGLEFLIYFQGNSAPDKSGLPSDRFSAERTGGSVSTLTIQRTQQEDSAVYLCASSLATLDRELFFGEGSRLTVL.